The 14 T cell receptor beta chains below all came from one sample that was sequenced in a study of blood T cell repertoires in COVID-19. The assay was immunoSEQ multiplex PCR, and TCRdb's table has in-frame clones only and misses some. The table has approximately 150,000 clones, 84% seen once; the top ten hold roughly 2.2%. What was sequenced was peripheral blood. The receptors were gathered from a man between 70 and 80 years old with acute or convalescent COVID-19.

This clone was seen only once. The chain carries TRBV4-1 and TRBJ2-5; D unclear. V shed 2 bases and J shed 5 bases, with 9 bases lying between them. The CDR3 has 13 amino acids. Per germline, CDR1 MGHRA and CDR2 YSYEKL. The CDR3 nucleotides are TGCGCCAGCAGCCAAAGGCCGGGTGAGACCCAGTACTTC. Residues: CASSQRPGETQYF.

V is TRBV7-9 and J is TRBJ2-1; 11 bases are shared with TRBD2. Germline V gene sequence: CDR1 SEHNR, CDR2 FQNEAQ (reference sequence). The CDR3 consists of 18 residues. J gave up 3 bases and V 1 base, and 8 bases lay outside the gene matches. CDR3 bases: TGTGCCAGCAGCTTAGTGCTAGCGGGAGGCTTTTACTACAATGAGCAGTTCTTC. Amino acid sequence: CASSLVLAGGFYYNEQFF.

The chain has TRBV10-3 and TRBJ1-1; possibly TRBD1 for D (5 bases). In germline, CDR1 is ENHRY, CDR2 SYGVKD. Trimming stripped 3 bases from V and 1 base from J, with 21 bases between. This CDR3 is 18 amino acids long. CDR3 in amino acids: CAISDEPGRGGTNTEAFF. In nucleotides, the CDR3 is TGTGCCATCAGTGACGAACCCGGGAGGGGAGGAACGAACACTGAAGCTTTCTTT.

The rearrangement links TRBV27 to TRBJ2-2; a weak D match, TRBD1 (7 bases). V lost 11 bases and J lost 4, with 17 bases in between. Germline V gene lookup returns CDR1 MNHEY and CDR2 SMNVEV (reference sequence). The CDR3 sequence is 14 residues long. CDR3 bases: TGTGCCGCCCGGAGGGCAGGGGGCACCGGGGAGCTGTTTTTT. Translation gives CAARRAGGTGELFF.

The gene calls are TRBV29-1 and TRBJ2-5; D gene unclear. Germline V gene data show CDR1 as SQVTM and CDR2 as ANQGSEA. V was pared by 4 bases and J by 2 bases, with 5 bases between. The CDR3 has 11 residues. The CDR3 bases are TGCAGCGTTGCGTTACAAGAGACCCAGTACTTC. Translation: CSVALQETQYF. The full variable domain, completed using reference TRBV29-1 and TRBJ2-5, is SAVISQKPSRDICQRGTSLTIQCQVDSQVTMMFWYRQQPGQSLTLIATANQGSEATYESGFVIDKFPISRPNLTFSTLTVSNMSPEDSSIYLCSVALQETQYFGPGTRLLVL.

This clone was observed once. This chain connects TRBV5-1 to TRBJ2-5; TRBD2 matches 7 bases. CDR1 SGHRS and CDR2 YFSETQ come from the germline V gene. CDR3 size: 16 residues. Unmatched junction bases numbered 10, after V lost 0 bases and J lost 5 bases. The CDR3 sequence: CASSLDVAGAGETQYF. CDR3 nucleotides: TGCGCCAGCAGCTTGGACGTAGCCGGAGCGGGGGAGACCCAGTACTTC.

The rearrangement uses TRBV10-1 and TRBJ2-7; D gene ambiguous. The germline CDR1 and CDR2 sequences are WNHNN and SYGVQD (reference sequence). The CDR3 totals 15 residues. Deletions cut 1 base from V and 1 base from J, with 11 bases between. CDR3: CASSEYFPRSYEQYF. In nucleotides, the CDR3 is TGCGCCAGCAGTGAGTACTTCCCGAGGTCCTACGAGCAGTACTTC.

The chain recombines TRBV4-1 with TRBJ2-1; 12 nucleotides match TRBD2. J lost 7 bases, V lost 4 bases, and 8 bases had no gene match. This CDR3 spans 16 amino acids. CDR1 is MGHRA, CDR2 YSYEKL, per germline. This chain's CDR3 is CASSRSLAGGPNEQFF. As DNA, the CDR3 is TGCGCCAGCAGCCGGAGTCTAGCGGGGGGGCCTAATGAGCAGTTCTTC.

This sequence joins TRBV19 and TRBJ2-1; maybe TRBD1 (5 bases). This CDR3 has 15 residues. V was shortened by 5 bases and J by 7 bases, with 18 bases between the two germline ends. CDR1 and CDR2 from the germline V gene are LNHDA and SQIVND (reference sequence). The CDR3 spells CASSPRRALMNEQFF. DNA of the CDR3: TGTGCCAGTAGTCCACGCAGGGCACTTATGAATGAGCAGTTCTTC.

The V and J genes are TRBV2 and TRBJ1-4; D is ambiguous. This CDR3 is built from 15 residues. Trimming removed 3 bases at V and 8 bases at J, with 16 bases between. Germline CDR1 is SNHLY and CDR2 is FYNNEI. CDR3 sequence: CASSEAKRGGEKLFF. CDR3 in DNA: TGTGCCAGCAGTGAGGCTAAACGGGGAGGAGAAAAACTGTTTTTT.

This clone was counted a few times. This chain joins TRBV29-1 and TRBJ2-3; 15 bases fit TRBD2. The CDR3 runs 17 residues. V shed 5 bases, J shed 1 base, and the junction held 7 bases outside the gene matches. The V gene's germline CDR1 is SQVTM and CDR2 ANQGSEA. CDR3 amino acids: CSVQRTSGGAGTDTQYF. CDR3 nucleotides: TGCAGCGTTCAGCGGACTAGCGGGGGGGCTGGCACAGATACGCAGTATTTT.

J is TRBJ2-3 and V is TRBV18; TRBD1 matches at 8 bases. Unmatched junction bases numbered 6, after V lost 0 bases and J lost 4 bases. The V gene's germline CDR1 is KGHSH and CDR2 LQKENI. The CDR3 loop spans 16 amino acids. CDR3 in amino acids: CASSPPTGGLADTQYF. The CDR3 nucleotides are TGTGCCAGCTCACCACCTACAGGGGGGCTCGCAGATACGCAGTATTTT.

The chain links TRBV7-9 to TRBJ2-1; TRBD1 matches 8 bases. The germline V gene has CDR1 SEHNR and CDR2 FQNEAQ (reference sequence). With 1 base clipped from V and 5 bases from J, the junction kept 4 bases outside the gene matches. This CDR3 has 15 amino acids. CDR3 bases: TGTGCCAGCAGCTTAGGGACAGGGCATAACAATGAGCAGTTCTTC. Translated: CASSLGTGHNNEQFF.

This clone was found a few times. This sequence joins TRBV21-1 and TRBJ2-5; the table's D call TRBD1 went unverified against the DNA. TRBV21-1 is a pseudogene segment. The CDR3 contains 17 residues. DNA for the CDR3: TGTGCCAGCAGCAAAGCAGGGGGCAGGGGGGCTCAAGAGACCCAGTACTTC. Amino acids: CASSKAGGRGAQETQYF.